Shown below are 17 T cell receptor beta chains from a single sample sequenced in a study of T cell clusters in autoimmune cytopenias. Each sample's input was roughly 230 ng genomic DNA, about 38,000 genome equivalents. One tube held mixed TRB-A and TRB-B primer pools for touch-down PCR. TCRdb reprocessed the multiplex PCR reads and stores each CDR3 protein as one record, lacking DNA. The sample data list 7,000 or so distinct CDR3 sequences. These data also formed part of another study, on T cell repertoires in aging, cancer and after chemotherapy.

The sample consisted of peripheral blood. The receptors shown here come from a human donor in good health.

The chain employs TRBV12-3 or TRBV12-4 and TRBJ1-6; the D call from TCRdb, TRBD1, cannot be confirmed without DNA. CDR3 length: 15 residues. The CDR3 protein is CASRTGTGGRSPLHF.

This sequence joins TRBV6-2 or TRBV6-3 and TRBJ2-1; the TCRdb D gene call, TRBD2, has no DNA to confirm it. CDR1 is MNHEY, CDR2 SVGEGT, per germline. The CDR3 consists of 17 residues. CDR3 loop: CASIDRPRGSSYNEQFF.

The chain has TRBV19 and TRBJ1-1; TCRdb designates TRBD1, a call that cannot be tested without DNA. The CDR3 is 14 residues long. Germline CDR1 reads LNHDA; CDR2 reads SQIVND (reference sequence). CDR3 sequence reads: CASRSDGIFGEAFF.

J is TRBJ2-7 and V is TRBV4-3; TCRdb proposes TRBD1, but this gene call is untestable without DNA. Per the germline V gene, CDR1 is LGHNA and CDR2 is YSLEER. The CDR3 has 16 residues. The CDR3 region is CASSQDLGDSSYEQYF.

This clonotype is deemed medium-sized by its frequency. The chain carries TRBV6-5 and TRBJ1-4; TCRdb reports TRBD1, a call that lacks DNA to check it against. The V gene's germline CDR1 is MNHEY and CDR2 SVGAGI. The CDR3 extends over 15 amino acids. CDR3 region: CASSYGGQEGEKLFF.

The chain uses TRBV12-3 or TRBV12-4 and TRBJ1-2; lacking DNA, the TRBD1 call made by TCRdb goes unchecked. The CDR3 has 14 residues. CDR3 region: CASSPQGGTYGYTF.

The chain links TRBV30 to TRBJ2-1; as DNA is missing, the TRBD1 call by TCRdb cannot be tested. The germline gives CDR1 GTSNPN, CDR2 SVGIG (reference sequence). The CDR3 is made up of 16 amino acids. The CDR3 here is CAWTPGTGGKYNEQFF. Variable domain in full (rest from reference TRBV30 and TRBJ2-1): SQTIHQWPATLVQPVGSPLSLECTVEGTSNPNLYWYRQAAGRGLQLLFYSVGIGQISSEVPQNLSASRPQDRQFILSSKKLLLSDSGFYLCAWTPGTGGKYNEQFFGPGTRLTVL.

J is TRBJ2-1 and V is TRBV6-5; without DNA, the TCRdb call of TRBD2 cannot be checked. The length of the CDR3 is 18 residues. Germline lookup yields CDR1 MNHEY and CDR2 SVGAGI. The CDR3 loop reads CASSYSSSAGSPYNEQFF.

The chain combines TRBV11-1 with TRBJ1-1. The CDR3 sequence is 16 residues long. CDR1 is SGHAT, CDR2 FQDESV, per germline (reference sequence). The CDR3 loop is CASSFPRRGMNTEAFF.

This clonotype is identified as medium-sized from frequency. V is TRBV29-1 and J is TRBJ2-1; TCRdb proposes TRBD1, but this gene call is untestable without DNA. The length of the CDR3 is 14 residues. Germline V CDR1 and CDR2: SQVTM, ANQGSEA. The CDR3 is CSSTQGTSYNEQFF.

In terms of frequency, this clonotype is medium-sized. The CDR3: CSVRGLGADTQYF. The chain links TRBV29-1 to TRBJ2-3; TCRdb's D gene call, TRBD1, goes unchecked for lack of DNA. The CDR3 covers 13 residues. Germline V CDR1 and CDR2: SQVTM, ANQGSEA.

This clonotype counts as medium-sized by frequency. This chain connects TRBV29-1 to TRBJ1-1; TCRdb names TRBD1, which stays unverified in the absence of DNA. There are 13 residues in the CDR3. Germline lookup yields CDR1 SQVTM and CDR2 ANQGSEA. The CDR3 loop reads CSVARTQNTEAFF.

Measured by frequency, this clonotype is medium-sized. The genes are TRBV19 and TRBJ2-2. CDR1 is LNHDA and CDR2 is SQIVND in the germline V gene (reference sequence). The CDR3 contains 15 residues. CDR3 protein: CASSKQNPNTGELFF.

The chain links TRBV6-6 to TRBJ1-5. The CDR3 has 12 amino acids. Germline loops: CDR1 MNHNY, CDR2 SVGAGI (reference sequence). The CDR3 loop is CASRHSNQPQHF.

CDR3 region: CASIGGQSNTEAFF. The V and J genes are TRBV6-5 and TRBJ1-1; TCRdb's D gene call, TRBD1, goes unchecked for lack of DNA. Germline CDR1 and CDR2: MNHEY and SVGAGI. The length of the CDR3 is 14 residues.

The CDR3 loop reads CASSLKMAGTGLGNTEAFF. This chain links TRBV11-1 with TRBJ1-1; TCRdb returns TRBD1, unconfirmable since there is no DNA. The CDR3 sequence is 19 residues long. The germline gives CDR1 SGHAT, CDR2 FQDESV (reference sequence).

This clonotype is classed as medium-sized (0.01 to 0.1%) by frequency. This chain uses TRBV19 with TRBJ1-2; TCRdb's assignment of TRBD1 cannot be checked, as there is no DNA. Germline CDR1 and CDR2: LNHDA and SQIVND (reference sequence). This CDR3 comprises 14 residues. The CDR3 is CASRRGATNYGYTF.